This T cell receptor beta chain was retrieved from a study of blood T cell repertoires in COVID-19. About the study: The origin of the acute and convalescent COVID-19 samples was the United States, Italy and Spain. PBMCs, B-cell-depleted T cells, or T cells provided the cDNA or gDNA that made up the material.

Germline CDR1 and CDR2: SEHNR and FQNEAQ (reference sequence). Losses at the gene ends were 3 bases for V and 4 bases for J; bases not matched to a gene: 2. CDR3 length: 13 residues. Methods used by the authors: Reference gene primer amplification yielded estimated nucleated cell counts. Profiled with immunoSEQ multiplex PCR; TCRdb holds only in-frame clones, not every one. That table furnishes V, J and clone size, whereas the DNA furnished D and trimming. Among about 110,000 clones listed, around 79% were seen once. V and J are TRBV7-9 and TRBJ1-1, with 7 positions matching TRBD1. The TCR comes from a man between 65 and 79 years old with active or convalescent COVID-19. Source material: peripheral blood. The CDR3 coding sequence is TGTGCCAGCAGCTTTCAGGGGGGCACTGAAGCTTTCTTT. Translating it yields CASSFQGGTEAFF.